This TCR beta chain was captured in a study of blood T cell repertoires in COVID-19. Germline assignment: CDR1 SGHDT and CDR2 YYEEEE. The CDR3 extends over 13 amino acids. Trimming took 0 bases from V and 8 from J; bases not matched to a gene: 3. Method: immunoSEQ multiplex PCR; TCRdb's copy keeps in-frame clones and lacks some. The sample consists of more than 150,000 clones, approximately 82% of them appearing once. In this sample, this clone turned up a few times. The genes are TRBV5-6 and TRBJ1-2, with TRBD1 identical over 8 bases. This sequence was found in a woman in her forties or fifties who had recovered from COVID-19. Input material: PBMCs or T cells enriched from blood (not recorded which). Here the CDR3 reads CASSLGQGQGYTF. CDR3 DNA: TGTGCCAGCAGCTTGGGACAGGGGCAAGGCTACACCTTC.